These 13 T cell receptor beta chains were all obtained from the same sample, sequenced in a study of blood T cell repertoires in COVID-19. Produced via immunoSEQ multiplex PCR; TCRdb's table is partial and in-frame only. The sample carries 100,000 to 150,000 clones, around 83% recorded once. Material: peripheral blood. The source is an elderly man with active or convalescent COVID-19.

The chain links TRBV6-5 to TRBJ1-2, with D tentatively TRBD1 (6 bases). The V and J ends lost 5 bases and 4 bases respectively, with 17 bases between them. The CDR3 extends over 15 amino acids. The germline gives CDR1 MNHEY, CDR2 SVGAGI. The CDR3 coding sequence is TGTGCCAGCAGTCCAACAGGGTTACCCCCCTATGGCTACACCTTC. Amino acids: CASSPTGLPPYGYTF.

The V and J genes are TRBV7-2 and TRBJ2-7, with D possibly TRBD2 on 6 matching bases. Germline-derived CDR1 and CDR2 are SGHTA and FQGNSA. V lost 5 bases, J lost 3 bases, and 11 bases lay in between. The CDR3 length is 13 residues. CDR3 in DNA: TGTGCCAGCAGCGAGGCGACTAGCTACGAGCAGTACTTC. Protein: CASSEATSYEQYF.

V is TRBV5-1 and J is TRBJ1-2; 8 bases line up with TRBD1. J was trimmed by 7 bases and V by 3 bases; bases with no gene match: 11. Looked up from germline, CDR1 is SGHRS and CDR2 is YFSETQ. The length of the CDR3 is 15 residues. The CDR3 protein is CASSSGQGDRSGYTF. The CDR3 coding sequence is TGCGCCAGCAGCTCCGGACAGGGAGATCGGAGTGGCTACACCTTC.

The CDR3 spells CASSKRTSGAYTGANVLTF. In DNA form, the CDR3 reads TGTGCCAGCAGTAAACGAACTAGCGGGGCTTATACTGGGGCCAACGTCCTGACTTTC. The gene calls are TRBV6-4 and TRBJ2-6; 10 bases map to TRBD2. This CDR3 contains 19 residues. CDR1 and CDR2 from the germline V gene are MRHNA and SNTAGT. J lost 2 bases, V lost 5 bases, and 12 bases had no gene match.

The chain combines TRBV19 with TRBJ2-2, with D unclear. This CDR3 has 10 residues. Germline values: CDR1 LNHDA, CDR2 SQIVND (reference sequence). V was trimmed by 8 bases and J by 6 bases, leaving 4 bases between them. CDR3 loop: CASQAGELFF. The CDR3 DNA follows: TGTGCCAGTCAGGCCGGGGAGCTGTTTTTT. Based on the CDR3 plus reference TRBV19 and TRBJ2-2, the full variable domain is DGGITQSPKYLFRKEGQNVTLSCEQNLNHDAMYWYRQDPGQGLRLIYYSQIVNDFQKGDIAEGYSVSREKKESFPLTVTSAQKNPTAFYLCASQAGELFFGEGSRLTVL.

The chain has TRBV18 and TRBJ2-2; possibly TRBD2 for D (5 bases). Germline CDR1 is KGHSH and CDR2 is LQKENI. V was trimmed by 4 bases and J by 3 bases, leaving 6 bases between them. The CDR3 loop spans 13 amino acids. CDR3 in DNA: TGTGCCAGCTCACAGAGGGACACCGGGGAGCTGTTTTTT. This translates into CASSQRDTGELFF.

The J gene is TRBJ2-7, the V gene TRBV9; TRBD2 matches at 7 bases. The CDR3 runs to 16 residues. V lost 3 bases and J lost 2; bases outside the gene matches: 11. CDR1 SGDLS and CDR2 YYNGEE come from the germline V gene. CDR3 bases: TGTGCCAGCAGCGCGGGAGGCGGCAGCCCAGCCTACGAGCAGTACTTC. Encoded protein: CASSAGGGSPAYEQYF.

This clone showed up just a few times. The J gene is TRBJ2-7, the V gene TRBV5-4, with D tentatively TRBD2 (6 bases). V was trimmed by 4 bases and J by 1 base, leaving 9 bases between them. The CDR3 has 13 amino acids. Germline values: CDR1 SGHNT, CDR2 YYREEE (reference sequence). CDR3 sequence: CASSASDSYEQYF. CDR3 nucleotides: TGTGCCAGCAGCGCTAGCGATTCCTACGAGCAGTACTTC.

The sample holds a few counts of this clone. The V call is TRBV28, the J call TRBJ1-1; D not resolved. Per the germline V gene, CDR1 is MDHEN and CDR2 is SYDVKM. V was pared by 3 bases and J by 1 base, with 3 bases between. The CDR3 has 12 residues. The CDR3 DNA reads as TGTGCCAGCAGTTTTCAGAACACTGAAGCTTTCTTT. It specifies CASSFQNTEAFF.

The CDR3 protein is CASSPPGQGYNSPLHF. The CDR3 nucleotides read TGTGCCAGCTCACCACCGGGACAGGGGTATAATTCACCCCTCCACTTT. This chain uses TRBV18 with TRBJ1-6; TRBD1 matches at 10 bases. This CDR3 contains 16 residues. Germline V gene sequence: CDR1 KGHSH, CDR2 LQKENI. V gave up 0 bases and J gave up 4 bases; unmatched junction bases: 0.

The rearrangement links TRBV7-2 to TRBJ1-4; tentatively, D is TRBD1 (5 bases). Germline values: CDR1 SGHTA, CDR2 FQGNSA. CDR3 length: 14 residues. V gave up 5 bases and J gave up 3 bases, with 10 bases separating them. This chain's CDR3 is CASSLGGANEKLFF. In DNA, the CDR3 is TGTGCCAGCAGCCTCGGGGGGGCTAATGAAAAACTGTTTTTT.

The chain has TRBV3-1 (or the pseudogene TRBV3-2) and TRBJ1-1, with TRBD1 identical over 9 bases. The ends lost 0 bases at V and 13 bases at J; junction bases unmatched: 6. CDR1 is LGHDT, CDR2 YNNKEL, per germline (reference sequence). The CDR3 has 13 residues. The CDR3 region is CASSQETGGSVFF. CDR3 nucleotides: TGTGCCAGCAGCCAAGAGACAGGGGGTAGTGTTTTCTTT.

J is TRBJ1-5 and V is TRBV24-1; D is unclear. This CDR3 is 17 amino acids long. The ends were cut back, 1 base at V and 2 bases at J, with 14 bases in the middle. CDR1 and CDR2 (germline): KGHDR, SFDVKD. The DNA for the CDR3 is TGTGCCACCAGTGATTTAGCGTGCCGCCCGGGCAATCAGCCCCAGCATTTT. This codes for CATSDLACRPGNQPQHF.